This passage covers 18 T cell receptor beta chains from one sample sequenced in a study of blood T cell repertoires in COVID-19. This table comes from immunoSEQ multiplex PCR, and its TCRdb copy is limited to in-frame clones, with some not included. The table lists 250,000 to 350,000 clones, around 85% of them singletons, with more than 1.2% in the top ten. What was sequenced was peripheral blood. These receptors were collected from a human donor with COVID-19, enrolled during active disease. The donor label of this sample is uncertain.

V is TRBV12-3 or TRBV12-4 and J is TRBJ2-5, with a weak D call TRBD1 (5 bases). V was clipped by 5 bases and J by 5 bases, with 12 bases between them. This CDR3 is 13 amino acids long. The CDR3 DNA reads TGTGCCAGCAGTGCACAGGTCCGGGAGACCCAGTACTTC. Protein sequence: CASSAQVRETQYF.

The V gene is TRBV28, the J gene TRBJ1-1, with D maybe TRBD1 (5 bases). The length of the CDR3 is 15 residues. V was cut by 10 bases and J by 2 bases, with 20 bases left in between. The V gene's germline CDR1 is MDHEN and CDR2 SYDVKM. CDR3 region: CAIDEIRDFNTEAFF. The DNA for the CDR3 is TGTGCCATCGACGAAATCCGGGACTTCAACACTGAAGCTTTCTTT.

This clone was counted between two and nine times. The gene calls are TRBV19 and TRBJ2-2; 11 bases align to TRBD2. V trimming: 5 bases; J trimming: 7 bases; junction bases outside the gene matches: 15. CDR3 length: 18 residues. Germline V gene data show CDR1 as LNHDA and CDR2 as SQIVND (reference sequence). The CDR3 sequence is CASSVRATGLAVGGELFF. CDR3 in DNA: TGTGCCAGTAGTGTCAGGGCGACGGGACTAGCGGTAGGCGGGGAGCTGTTTTTT.

Of note for this clone: The sample holds other DNA sequences that translate to the same CDR3. The chain is built from TRBV11-1 and TRBJ2-7; tentative D call: TRBD2 (6 bases). There are 15 residues in the CDR3. Germline CDR1 SGHAT, CDR2 FQDESV (reference sequence). The germline V and J ends were trimmed by 0 bases and 3 bases, with 12 bases remaining between them. In DNA form, the CDR3 reads TGTGCCAGCAGCTTAGCCGGGAGAGGGCTCTACGAGCAGTACTTC. Protein: CASSLAGRGLYEQYF.

The genes are TRBV2 and TRBJ2-3; tentative D call: TRBD2 (6 bases). CDR1 and CDR2 (germline): SNHLY, FYNNEI. Trimming took off 4 bases at V and 0 bases at J, with 11 bases between the two ends. The CDR3 length is 15 residues. The CDR3 here is CASSGVAGSTDTQYF. CDR3 in DNA: TGTGCCAGCAGTGGGGTTGCGGGGAGCACAGATACGCAGTATTTT.

The rearrangement links TRBV18 to TRBJ1-1; D is undetermined. This CDR3 comprises 15 residues. Trimming removed 2 bases from V and 0 bases from J, with 10 bases in between. Germline assignment: CDR1 KGHSH and CDR2 LQKENI. CDR3 DNA: TGTGCCAGCTCACCAGGGCAGCTAATGAACACTGAAGCTTTCTTT. It specifies CASSPGQLMNTEAFF.

This chain uses TRBV12-5 with TRBJ2-3; no reliable D call. The V gene's germline CDR1 is LGHNT and CDR2 FRNRAP. This CDR3 comprises 14 residues. Trimming took off 8 bases at V and 0 bases at J, with 12 bases between the two ends. CDR3 in amino acids: CASRLETSTDTQYF. The CDR3 nucleotides are TGTGCTAGTAGATTAGAGACTAGCACAGATACGCAGTATTTT.

The V call is TRBV5-6, the J call TRBJ2-3, with D possibly TRBD2 on 5 matching bases. V was clipped by 0 bases and J by 4 bases, with 18 bases between them. The CDR3 extends over 17 amino acids. CDR1 SGHDT and CDR2 YYEEEE come from the germline V gene. CDR3 protein: CASSLVRVDSVADTQYF. In DNA form, the CDR3 reads TGTGCCAGCAGCTTGGTGAGGGTGGATTCTGTTGCAGATACGCAGTATTTT.

This chain connects TRBV6-5 to TRBJ1-2, with D maybe TRBD1 (6 bases). Germline CDR1 is MNHEY and CDR2 is SVGAGI. The CDR3 runs 14 residues. Deletions cut 5 bases from V and 8 bases from J, with 18 bases between. The CDR3 bases are TGTGCCAGCAGTATGCAGGGGATTACCTTCGGCTACACCTTC. Its translation: CASSMQGITFGYTF.

The gene calls are TRBV6-1 and TRBJ2-3, with D possibly being TRBD2 (5 bases). The ends were cut back, 1 base at V and 6 bases at J, with 17 bases in the middle. The CDR3 is 16 amino acids. CDR1 is MNHNS and CDR2 is SASEGT in the germline V gene. Written as DNA, the CDR3 is TGTGCCAGCAGTGAAGTCTCTGAGGGAGCCGGGGATACGCAGTATTTT. Its translation is CASSEVSEGAGDTQYF.

This chain links TRBV25-1 with TRBJ2-3; possible D gene TRBD2, 6 bases. V was trimmed by 1 base and J by 0 bases, leaving 11 bases between them. Germline V gene lookup returns CDR1 MGHDK and CDR2 SYGVNS. This CDR3 has 16 amino acids. The CDR3 protein is CASSESTSMSTDTQYF. In DNA, the CDR3 is TGTGCCAGCAGTGAATCTACTAGCATGAGCACAGATACGCAGTATTTT.

The CDR3 loop reads CASSENTGGGGNTIYF. The CDR3, as DNA: TGTGCCAGCAGTGAAAACACAGGGGGCGGTGGAAACACCATATATTTT. V gene TRBV6-1 combines with J gene TRBJ1-3; 9 nucleotides agree with TRBD1. CDR3 size: 16 residues. J lost 3 bases, V lost 2 bases, and 5 bases had no gene match. The germline V gene has CDR1 MNHNS and CDR2 SASEGT.

The chain has TRBV5-1 and TRBJ2-2; the D gene is possibly TRBD1 (6 bases). This CDR3 spans 16 amino acids. In germline, CDR1 is SGHRS, CDR2 YFSETQ. V was pared by 4 bases and J by 5 bases, with 18 bases between. The chain's CDR3 is CASSLELGGNTGELFF. The CDR3, as DNA: TGCGCCAGCAGCCTGGAATTAGGGGGAAATACCGGGGAGCTGTTTTTT.

This sequence joins TRBV9 and TRBJ2-1, with 9 bases identical to TRBD1. V lost 2 bases, J lost 3 bases, and 3 bases stayed unmatched. Germline-derived CDR1 and CDR2 are SGDLS and YYNGEE. The CDR3 runs 15 residues. CDR3 nucleotides: TGTGCCAGCAGCGTTACAGGGGGCTTCTACAATGAGCAGTTCTTC. Translating it yields CASSVTGGFYNEQFF.

The chain links TRBV5-1 to TRBJ1-2, with TRBD1 matching 7 bases. CDR3 length: 14 amino acids. Germline lookup yields CDR1 SGHRS and CDR2 YFSETQ. V dropped 4 bases and J dropped 6; count of bases not matched to a gene: 9. As DNA, the CDR3 is TGCGCCAGCAGCGCCGTACAGGGGCCAGATGGCTACACCTTC. Amino acids: CASSAVQGPDGYTF. Based on the CDR3 plus reference TRBV5-1 and TRBJ1-2, the full variable domain is KAGVTQTPRYLIKTRGQQVTLSCSPISGHRSVSWYQQTPGQGLQFLFEYFSETQRNKGNFPGRFSGRQFSNSRSEMNVSTLELGDSALYLCASSAVQGPDGYTFGSGTRLTVV.

This rearrangement joins TRBV14 to TRBJ1-3, with D unresolved. This CDR3 has 14 amino acids. V was cut by 4 bases and J by 10 bases, with 17 bases left in between. Germline V gives CDR1 SGHDN, CDR2 FVKESK. CDR3: CASSPRAGMATIYF. The CDR3 DNA is TGTGCCAGCAGCCCGCGGGCGGGGATGGCGACCATATATTTT.

The J gene is TRBJ2-7, the V gene TRBV5-1; 7 nucleotides match TRBD1. The CDR3 has 14 amino acids. Germline V gene lookup returns CDR1 SGHRS and CDR2 YFSETQ. The V and J ends lost 0 bases and 3 bases, in that order; junction bases with no gene match: 3. CDR3 amino acids: CASSLDRGVYEQYF. CDR3 DNA: TGCGCCAGCAGCTTGGACAGGGGAGTCTACGAGCAGTACTTC.

This chain joins TRBV11-2 and TRBJ1-4; 7 bases are a match to TRBD1. The V gene's germline CDR1 is SGHAT and CDR2 FQNNGV. The CDR3 contains 12 residues. J lost 7 bases, V lost 5 bases, and 1 base had no gene match. The CDR3 coding sequence is TGTGCCAGCAGCCCAGGGGGTGAAAAACTGTTTTTT. Its translation: CASSPGGEKLFF.